A single sample gave rise to the 19 T cell receptor beta chains below, sequenced in a study of Ad26.COV2.S vaccination and SARS-CoV-2 variants. The data were produced by immunoSEQ multiplex PCR, yet TCRdb's version contains in-frame clones alone and is incomplete. The sample gives around 450,000 clones, roughly 89% of which show up once; approximately 2.5% is in the top ten. The sample's treatment: around 19 received Ad26.COV2.S at low or high dose, single or two shots; roughly 5 received placebo; per-sample allocation not given. All samples were drawn on day 63, counting from the first vaccine or placebo injection. Sequencing was performed on peripheral blood, taken in a trial of Ad26.COV2.S vaccine versus placebo. The origin of the receptors is a person aged 18 to 59 who received the Ad26.COV2.S COVID-19 vaccine or a placebo.

This clone was counted a single time. The gene calls are TRBV7-3 and TRBJ2-5; 14 bases match TRBD2. This CDR3 has 16 residues. The V gene end was trimmed by 5 bases and the J gene end by 2 bases; junction bases not matched to a gene: 4. Germline V gives CDR1 SGHTA, CDR2 FQGTGA. CDR3 sequence reads: CASSTGLAGGQETQYF. DNA of the CDR3: TGTGCCAGCAGCACAGGACTAGCGGGAGGTCAAGAGACCCAGTACTTC.

This clone has just one count. The gene calls are TRBV2 and TRBJ1-2; D gene uncertain. Looked up from germline, CDR1 is SNHLY and CDR2 is FYNNEI. V was shortened by 1 base and J by 2 bases, with 5 bases between the two germline ends. The CDR3 is 13 residues long. This CDR3 reads CASSEDLNYGYTF. The DNA of the CDR3 is TGTGCCAGCAGTGAAGACCTAAACTATGGCTACACCTTC.

The chain has TRBV5-6 and TRBJ1-6; D uncertain. In germline, CDR1 is SGHDT, CDR2 YYEEEE. V lost 0 bases and J lost 5, with 6 bases in between. CDR3 length equals 14 residues. The CDR3 DNA reads as TGTGCCAGCAGCTTGGACGGTAATAATTCACCCCTCCACTTT. This gives the protein CASSLDGNNSPLHF.

The chain combines TRBV5-1 with TRBJ2-7; 8 positions agree with TRBD1. V gave up 0 bases and J gave up 5 bases; unmatched junction bases: 13. From germline, CDR1 is SGHRS and CDR2 YFSETQ. The CDR3 spans 17 residues. The CDR3 sequence: CASSLGSLDREHDEQYF. The DNA for the CDR3 is TGCGCCAGCAGCTTGGGGTCGTTGGACAGGGAACACGACGAGCAGTACTTC. Together with reference TRBV5-1 and TRBJ2-7, the CDR3 gives the full variable domain: KAGVTQTPRYLIKTRGQQVTLSCSPISGHRSVSWYQQTPGQGLQFLFEYFSETQRNKGNFPGRFSGRQFSNSRSEMNVSTLELGDSALYLCASSLGSLDREHDEQYFGPGTRLTVT.

The gene calls are TRBV27 and TRBJ2-7, with 8 bases identical to TRBD1. The germline gives CDR1 MNHEY, CDR2 SMNVEV (reference sequence). The J segment lost 2 bases and the V segment lost 4 bases, leaving 16 bases of the junction unmatched. The CDR3 covers 18 residues. CDR3 sequence: CASSYYSRDRRSTYEQYV. CDR3 nucleotides: TGTGCCAGCAGTTACTACTCGAGGGACAGGAGATCGACCTACGAGCAGTACGTC.

The chain uses TRBV28 and TRBJ1-2; D is unclear. CDR3 size: 12 residues. The V gene's germline CDR1 is MDHEN and CDR2 SYDVKM. V lost 6 bases, J lost 5 bases, and 10 bases lay in between. This CDR3 is CASRASGYGYTF. DNA of the CDR3: TGTGCCAGCAGAGCCTCGGGATATGGCTACACCTTC.

This chain connects TRBV3-1 (or the pseudogene TRBV3-2) to TRBJ2-7; the D call may be TRBD1 or TRBD2 (5 bases each). Germline V lookup: CDR1 LGHDT, CDR2 YNNKEL (reference sequence). The CDR3 is made up of 16 amino acids. The V end was cut by 0 bases, the J end by 4 bases, with 16 bases between. This CDR3 is CASSQEGRGVGYEQYF. DNA of the CDR3: TGTGCCAGCAGCCAAGAAGGGCGAGGGGTAGGTTACGAGCAGTACTTC.

The chain links TRBV5-5 to TRBJ2-2; D tentatively fits TRBD1 or TRBD2 (5 bases each). CDR3 length: 15 amino acids. In germline, CDR1 is SGHKS, CDR2 YYEKEE (reference sequence). V gave up 4 bases and J gave up 3 bases, with 13 bases separating them. The CDR3 DNA reads as TGTGCCAGCAGCACCCCGGGGACGTACACCGGGGAGCTGTTTTTT. It codes for CASSTPGTYTGELFF.

The chain couples TRBV28 to TRBJ2-7, with 9 bases identical to TRBD2. V gave up 8 bases and J gave up 4 bases; unmatched junction bases: 6. CDR3 length equals 13 residues. The germline V gene has CDR1 MDHEN and CDR2 SYDVKM. CDR3 nucleotide sequence: TGTGCCAGCTGCGGACTAGCGCGGTACGAGCAGTACTTC. This encodes CASCGLARYEQYF.

The chain links TRBV27 to TRBJ2-5; 8 bases are shared with TRBD1. Germline trimming cut 6 bases from V and 3 bases from J; bases unmatched to any gene: 3. The CDR3 runs to 13 residues. Germline-derived CDR1 and CDR2 are MNHEY and SMNVEV (reference sequence). The CDR3 loop is CASRPGQEETQYF. The CDR3 coding sequence is TGTGCCAGCAGGCCGGGACAGGAAGAGACCCAGTACTTC.

The gene calls are TRBV7-2 and TRBJ1-1, with D hard to call. CDR1 and CDR2 (germline): SGHTA, FQGNSA. Trimming removed 3 bases at V and 3 bases at J, with 14 bases between. The CDR3 contains 15 residues. In DNA, the CDR3 is TGTGCCAGCAGCTTGAATTTCCGGGAAGACACTGAAGCTTTCTTT. Translation: CASSLNFREDTEAFF.

A single count supports this clone. The J gene is TRBJ1-5, the V gene TRBV4-3, with D unclear. Germline lookup yields CDR1 LGHNA and CDR2 YSLEER. This CDR3 comprises 15 residues. Trimming stripped 1 base from V and 3 bases from J, with 10 bases between. The CDR3 bases are TGCGCCAGCAGCCAAGTCTTGGCGGCCAATCAGCCCCAGCATTTT. It translates to CASSQVLAANQPQHF.

This clone came up once. The chain employs TRBV19 and TRBJ2-2; D is possibly TRBD1 or TRBD2 (5 bases each). Trimming removed 10 bases at V and 4 bases at J, with 10 bases between. Germline V CDR1 and CDR2: LNHDA, SQIVND (reference sequence). The CDR3 length is 12 residues. The CDR3 loop reads CATGTATGELFF. CDR3 bases: TGTGCCACCGGGACGGCCACCGGGGAGCTGTTTTTT.

The chain has TRBV4-1 and TRBJ2-2; 8 bases match TRBD2. Trimming removed 4 bases from V and 0 bases from J; junction bases left unmatched: 13. CDR1 MGHRA and CDR2 YSYEKL come from the germline V gene. This CDR3 is 19 amino acids long. CDR3 bases: TGCGCCAGCAGCCGGATCGGCACTAGCGGAGCCACGAACACCGGGGAGCTGTTTTTT. This translates into CASSRIGTSGATNTGELFF.

This rearrangement joins TRBV28 to TRBJ1-4; D possibly corresponds to TRBD1 (5 bases). CDR3 length: 16 amino acids. V was cut by 3 bases and J by 4 bases, with 15 bases left in between. The V gene's germline CDR1 is MDHEN and CDR2 SYDVKM. The CDR3 region is CASSFVDRGSNEKLFF. The DNA for the CDR3 is TGTGCCAGCAGTTTCGTCGACAGAGGGAGTAATGAAAAACTGTTTTTT.

This clone was seen just once. CDR3 residues: CASSAHRGPYNEQFF. The CDR3 DNA follows: TGTGCCAGCAGCGCACACAGGGGCCCATACAATGAGCAGTTCTTC. This chain joins TRBV4-2 and TRBJ2-1, with 7 positions matching TRBD1. This CDR3 comprises 15 residues. The germline CDR1 and CDR2 sequences are LGHNA and YNFKEQ. V lost 5 bases, J lost 4 bases, and 8 bases stayed unmatched.

The chain links TRBV6-5 to TRBJ1-5; D unclear. The V end lost 8 bases, the J end lost 3 bases, and 8 bases lay between the germline ends. Germline loops: CDR1 MNHEY, CDR2 SVGAGI. The CDR3 sequence is 12 residues long. The CDR3 loop reads CASGRINQPQHF. The CDR3 DNA reads TGTGCCAGCGGGAGGATCAATCAGCCCCAGCATTTT.

The chain carries TRBV7-2 and TRBJ1-3; a weak D match, TRBD1 (5 bases). V was clipped by 2 bases and J by 1 base, with 18 bases between them. Germline assignment: CDR1 SGHTA and CDR2 FQGNSA. The CDR3 totals 18 residues. CDR3 region: CASSLTSWGLGSGNTIYF. The CDR3 DNA reads TGTGCCAGCAGCTTAACATCGTGGGGCCTGGGGTCTGGAAACACCATATATTTT.

The V and J genes are TRBV2 and TRBJ2-3; D gene unclear. Per the germline V gene, CDR1 is SNHLY and CDR2 is FYNNEI. CDR3 length: 14 residues. With 7 bases removed from V and 1 base from J, the gap between germline ends came to 12 bases. CDR3 sequence reads: CASISRVGTDTQYF. The CDR3 DNA sequence: TGTGCCAGCATCTCCCGGGTGGGCACAGATACGCAGTATTTT.